The 7 T cell receptor beta chains below were found in one sample sequenced in a study of blood T cells in healthy people across ages. Primers used in a second PCR of roughly 7 to 11 cycles were a sample-barcoded 5' primer and a J-beta primer mix. TCRdb reprocessed the 5' RACE reads via MiXCR and lists one record per CDR3 protein. The data show around 1,700,000 distinct CDR3 sequences, about 30% seen once. The sequenced sample consisted of blood. Every receptor here comes from a woman under 40 in good health.

The chain has TRBV7-2 and TRBJ2-1; D remains unclear. Trimming stripped 4 bases from V and 9 bases from J, with 13 bases between. This CDR3 comprises 13 residues. Per the germline V gene, CDR1 is SGHTA and CDR2 is FQGNSA. The chain's CDR3 is CASSSDSKAEQFF. CDR3 DNA: TGTGCCAGCAGCTCAGATAGCAAGGCTGAGCAGTTCTTC.

V gene TRBV2 combines with J gene TRBJ2-3, with D maybe TRBD1 (5 bases). Germline CDR1 and CDR2: SNHLY and FYNNEI. Trimming removed 3 bases at V and 5 bases at J, with 9 bases between. The CDR3 extends over 13 amino acids. The CDR3 region has the DNA TGTGCCAGCAGTGAGGGGCGATTAGATACGCAGTATTTT. This gives the protein CASSEGRLDTQYF.

The rearrangement joins TRBV5-1 to TRBJ1-4; the match to TRBD1 covers 8 bases. Per the germline V gene, CDR1 is SGHRS and CDR2 is YFSETQ. V was clipped by 4 bases and J by 7 bases; unmatched bases: 9. The CDR3 totals 15 residues. CDR3 nucleotides: TGCGCCAGCAGCAGAGGACAGGGATGGATTGAAAAACTGTTTTTT. Its translation is CASSRGQGWIEKLFF.

Notes on this clonotype: This could be a read error, since a much larger clone is one nucleotide away. The V call is TRBV7-2, the J call TRBJ2-1; possible D gene TRBD2, 6 bases. The CDR3 contains 15 residues. V lost 0 bases and J 10 bases, leaving 16 bases between the germline ends. Per germline, CDR1 SGHTA and CDR2 FQGNSA. The chain's CDR3 is CASSLAEAGPYEQFF. Here the CDR3 DNA reads TGTGCCAGCAGCTTAGCGGAGGCGGGACCCTACGAGCAGTTCTTC.

This clonotype was seen just once. CDR3 amino acids: CSASPPGAGETQYF. CDR3 in DNA: TGCAGTGCTTCTCCCCCGGGAGCTGGAGAGACCCAGTACTTC. This rearrangement joins TRBV20-1 to TRBJ2-5; tentative D call: TRBD2 (6 bases). CDR1 is DFQATT, CDR2 SNEGSKA, per germline (reference sequence). CDR3 length: 14 amino acids. V lost 5 bases, J lost 4 bases, and 17 bases lay in between.

This chain joins TRBV10-3 and TRBJ1-2; TRBD1 aligns across 7 bases. Germline V CDR1 and CDR2: ENHRY, SYGVKD. The junction had 5 bases not matched to a gene; V was cut back by 4 bases and J by 0 bases. There are 15 residues in the CDR3. The CDR3 loop reads CAISGGTDTNYGYTF. In nucleotides, the CDR3 is TGTGCCATCAGTGGTGGGACAGACACTAACTATGGCTACACCTTC.

Only a few counts were recorded for this clonotype. The CDR3 DNA sequence: TGTGCCAGCAGTGGTACCACCTGGGCCAAAAACATTCAGTACTTC. It encodes CASSGTTWAKNIQYF. This sequence joins TRBV6-2 or TRBV6-3 and TRBJ2-4; D gene unclear. V was cut by 5 bases and J by 1 base, with 12 bases left in between. The CDR3 contains 15 residues. CDR1 is MNHEY and CDR2 is SVGEGT in the germline V gene.